One sample yielded the 11 T cell receptor beta chains listed below, sequenced in a study of identifying expanded T cells in peripheral blood (dated by TCRdb to between 2018 and 2020). The library was obtained by the immunoSEQ multiplex PCR assay. This immuneACCESS table, as held by TCRdb, lists in-frame sequences with V and J called but not all clones. Of the missing ones, under half trace to an unresolved V gene in checked studies; the others have no known cause. The sample table contains 85,000 to 90,000 clones; only one count was recorded for around 87% of them. Around 5.6% of the sample belongs to the ten largest clones. Specimen: blood. These receptors all come from a person aged 18 to 70 in good health.

The J gene is TRBJ1-2, the V gene TRBV6-6; no firm D call. Germline V gene data show CDR1 as MNHNY and CDR2 as SVGAGI (reference sequence). V lost 5 bases and J 4 bases, leaving 8 bases between the germline ends. This CDR3 region has 12 residues. Here the CDR3 DNA reads TGTGCCAGCAGTCCCCCTGGCTATGGCTACACCTTC. It specifies CASSPPGYGYTF.

This clone was counted a few times. J is TRBJ1-1 and V is TRBV27; D remains unclear. The ends were cut back, 5 bases at V and 4 bases at J, with 20 bases in the middle. The CDR3 has 16 amino acids. Germline assignment: CDR1 MNHEY and CDR2 SMNVEV (reference sequence). The CDR3 loop is CASSLYPSGGVTEAFF. The CDR3 region has the DNA TGTGCCAGCAGTCTCTACCCCTCGGGCGGGGTCACTGAAGCTTTCTTT.

The CDR3 protein is CASSLGRTYEQYF. CDR3 DNA: TGTGCCAGCAGTTTAGGCCGGACCTACGAGCAGTACTTC. The V call is TRBV27, the J call TRBJ2-7; no clear D. CDR3 size: 13 residues. Germline V CDR1 and CDR2: MNHEY, SMNVEV (reference sequence). V was shortened by 2 bases and J by 2 bases, with 7 bases between the two germline ends.

In this sample, this clone turned up a few times. V and J are TRBV19 and TRBJ1-6, with D possibly matching TRBD1 (6 bases). V lost 3 bases and J lost 7, with 13 bases in between. The germline V gene encodes CDR1 LNHDA and CDR2 SQIVND (reference sequence). There are 15 residues in the CDR3. The CDR3 is CASSIEGRGNSPLHF. DNA for the CDR3: TGTGCCAGTAGTATTGAGGGCAGGGGCAATTCACCCCTCCACTTT. The full variable domain, completed using reference TRBV19 and TRBJ1-6, is DGGITQSPKYLFRKEGQNVTLSCEQNLNHDAMYWYRQDPGQGLRLIYYSQIVNDFQKGDIAEGYSVSREKKESFPLTVTSAQKNPTAFYLCASSIEGRGNSPLHFGNGTRLTVT.

This rearrangement joins TRBV7-3 to TRBJ1-1; no definite D call. The CDR3 length is 13 residues. Between the trimmed V and J ends, which lost 3 bases and 1 base, there was a span of 6 bases. CDR1 and CDR2 from the germline V gene are SGHTA and FQGTGA. CDR3 loop: CASSFTENTEAFF. The DNA for the CDR3 is TGTGCCAGCAGCTTTACCGAGAACACTGAAGCTTTCTTT.

The V and J genes are TRBV4-1 and TRBJ1-5; 10 bases are shared with TRBD1. CDR3 length: 15 residues. The ends lost 7 bases at V and 5 bases at J; junction bases unmatched: 8. The germline V gene has CDR1 MGHRA and CDR2 YSYEKL. The CDR3 DNA follows: TGCGCCAGCAAGTTGGGACAGGGGTCGGATCAGCCCCAGCATTTT. Translation gives CASKLGQGSDQPQHF.

This sequence joins TRBV7-9 and TRBJ1-1; D is ambiguous. The germline V gene encodes CDR1 SEHNR and CDR2 FQNEAQ (reference sequence). The CDR3 has 14 amino acids. V was cut by 5 bases and J by 5 bases, with 15 bases left in between. The DNA of the CDR3 is TGTGCCAGCAGCCCCGGTCCTCTCCGGACTGAAGCTTTCTTT. It is translated as CASSPGPLRTEAFF.

The chain employs TRBV7-7 and TRBJ2-3; 8 bases map to TRBD1. Germline CDR1 is SSHAT and CDR2 is FNYEAQ (reference sequence). The CDR3 is 14 amino acids. Germline trimming cut 5 bases from V and 6 bases from J; bases unmatched to any gene: 7. The CDR3 sequence is CASSPRQGIDTQYF. DNA for the CDR3: TGTGCCAGCAGCCCCCGACAGGGGATCGATACGCAGTATTTT.

The gene calls are TRBV6-5 and TRBJ1-4; D unclear. CDR1 is MNHEY and CDR2 is SVGAGI in the germline V gene. Trimming removed 11 bases at V and 8 bases at J, with 21 bases between. This CDR3 has 14 amino acids. In nucleotides, the CDR3 is TGTGCCTCAAGCCCAAGGCCTAAAGTGGAAAAACTGTTTTTT. Protein sequence: CASSPRPKVEKLFF.

This clone has more than one count but fewer than ten. V usage is TRBV14 and J usage is TRBJ1-2; no definite D call. The CDR3 totals 14 residues. Germline V gene lookup returns CDR1 SGHDN and CDR2 FVKESK. V lost 1 base, J lost 7 bases, and 13 bases lay in between. The CDR3 region is CASSQAGGERGYTF. The CDR3 nucleotides are TGTGCCAGCAGCCAAGCAGGAGGAGAACGTGGCTACACCTTC.

V usage is TRBV4-3 and J usage is TRBJ1-2; D is undetermined. The V gene's germline CDR1 is LGHNA and CDR2 YSLEER. The CDR3 loop spans 14 amino acids. V lost 1 base and J 4 bases, leaving 10 bases between the germline ends. The CDR3 sequence is CASSQATSLYGYTF. CDR3 bases: TGCGCCAGCAGCCAAGCGACATCCCTCTATGGCTACACCTTC.